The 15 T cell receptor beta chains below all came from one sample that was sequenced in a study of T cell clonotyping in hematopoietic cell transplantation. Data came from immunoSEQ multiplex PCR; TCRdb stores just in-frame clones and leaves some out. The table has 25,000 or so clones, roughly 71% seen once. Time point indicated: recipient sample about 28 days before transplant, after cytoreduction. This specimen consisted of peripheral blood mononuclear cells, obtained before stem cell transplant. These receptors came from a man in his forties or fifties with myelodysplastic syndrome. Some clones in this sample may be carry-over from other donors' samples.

Here the CDR3 DNA reads TGCAGCGTTCAACTCACCGGGGAGCTGTTTTTT. This sequence encodes CSVQLTGELFF. V usage is TRBV29-1 and J usage is TRBJ2-2; no clear D. This CDR3 is built from 11 residues. CDR1 SQVTM and CDR2 ANQGSEA come from the germline V gene. V was cut by 5 bases and J by 4 bases, with 5 bases left in between.

The CDR3 bases are TGCAGCGTTGAATGGGTCGAGGGCTACACCTTC. It translates to CSVEWVEGYTF. The V call is TRBV29-1, the J call TRBJ1-2; the D is unclear. The CDR3 spans 11 residues. Germline lookup yields CDR1 SQVTM and CDR2 ANQGSEA. Trimming shortened V by 2 bases and J by 8 bases, and 9 bases separated the two germline ends.

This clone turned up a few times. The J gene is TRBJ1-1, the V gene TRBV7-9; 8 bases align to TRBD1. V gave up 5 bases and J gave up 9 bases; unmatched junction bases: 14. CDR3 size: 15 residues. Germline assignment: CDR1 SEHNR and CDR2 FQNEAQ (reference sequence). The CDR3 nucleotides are TGTGCCAGCAGCCCCGACGTTCGGACAGGGTACCAAGCTTTCTTT. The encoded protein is CASSPDVRTGYQAFF.

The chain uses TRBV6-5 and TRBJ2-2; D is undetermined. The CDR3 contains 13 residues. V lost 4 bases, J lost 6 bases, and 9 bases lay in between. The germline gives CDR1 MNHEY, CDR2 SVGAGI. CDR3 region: CASSLGSAGELFF. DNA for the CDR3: TGTGCCAGCAGTTTGGGCAGCGCCGGGGAGCTGTTTTTT.

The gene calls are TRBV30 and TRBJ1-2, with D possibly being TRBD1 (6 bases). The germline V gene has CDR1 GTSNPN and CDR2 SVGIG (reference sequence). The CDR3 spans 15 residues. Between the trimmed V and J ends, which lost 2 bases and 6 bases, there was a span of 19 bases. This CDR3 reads CAWSNWGARGDGYTF. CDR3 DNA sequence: TGTGCCTGGAGTAACTGGGGGGCTAGGGGTGATGGCTACACCTTC.

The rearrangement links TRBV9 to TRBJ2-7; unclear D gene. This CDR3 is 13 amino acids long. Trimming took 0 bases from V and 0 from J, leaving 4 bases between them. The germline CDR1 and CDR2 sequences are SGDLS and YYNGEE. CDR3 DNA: TGTGCCAGCAGCGTAGGGGTCTCCTACGAGCAGTACTTC. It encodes CASSVGVSYEQYF.

The CDR3 sequence: CSVRRPGAAGELFF. As DNA, the CDR3 is TGCAGCGTGCGCAGACCAGGGGCGGCCGGGGAGCTGTTTTTT. This sequence joins TRBV29-1 and TRBJ2-2, with D possibly matching TRBD1 (6 bases). CDR1 and CDR2 (germline): SQVTM, ANQGSEA. The CDR3 loop spans 14 amino acids. V was shortened by 6 bases and J by 6 bases, with 17 bases between the two germline ends.

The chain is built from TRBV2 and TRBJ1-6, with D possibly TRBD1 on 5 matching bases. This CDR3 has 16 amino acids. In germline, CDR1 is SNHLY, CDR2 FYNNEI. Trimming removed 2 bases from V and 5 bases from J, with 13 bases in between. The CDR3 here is CASSERQPLNNSPLHF. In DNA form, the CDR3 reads TGTGCCAGCAGTGAAAGACAGCCCCTAAATAATTCACCCCTCCACTTT.

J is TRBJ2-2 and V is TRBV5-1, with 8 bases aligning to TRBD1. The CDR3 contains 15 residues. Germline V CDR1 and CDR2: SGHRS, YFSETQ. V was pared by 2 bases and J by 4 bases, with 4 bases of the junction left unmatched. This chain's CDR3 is CASSFRGRGTGELFF. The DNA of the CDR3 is TGCGCCAGCAGCTTCAGGGGGCGAGGCACCGGGGAGCTGTTTTTT.

In nucleotides, the CDR3 is TGTGCCTGCAAACAGGGTGGTGGCTACACCTTC. Its protein product is CACKQGGGYTF. The chain combines TRBV30 with TRBJ1-2, with D perhaps matching TRBD1 (6 bases). The V and J ends lost 6 bases and 7 bases respectively, with 12 bases between them. The CDR3 covers 11 residues. Germline values: CDR1 GTSNPN, CDR2 SVGIG (reference sequence).

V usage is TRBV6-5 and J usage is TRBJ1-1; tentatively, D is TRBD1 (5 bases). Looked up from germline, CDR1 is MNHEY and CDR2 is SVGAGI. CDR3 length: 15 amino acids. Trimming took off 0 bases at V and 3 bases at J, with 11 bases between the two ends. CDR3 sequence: CASSYSRGRDTEAFF. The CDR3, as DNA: TGTGCCAGCAGTTACTCAAGGGGAAGGGACACTGAAGCTTTCTTT.

The CDR3 region has the DNA TGTGCCAGCAGCCCTCTAGTCGGCGTAGGCACCGGGGAGCTGTTTTTT. The encoded protein is CASSPLVGVGTGELFF. V and J are TRBV9 and TRBJ2-2, with D uncertain. This CDR3 spans 16 amino acids. From germline, CDR1 is SGDLS and CDR2 YYNGEE. V lost 4 bases to trimming and J lost 4 bases, with 17 bases between them.

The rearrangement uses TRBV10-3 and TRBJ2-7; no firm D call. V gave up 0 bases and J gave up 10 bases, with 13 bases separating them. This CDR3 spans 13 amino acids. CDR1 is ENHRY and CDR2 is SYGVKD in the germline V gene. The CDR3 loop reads CAISESSTPLQYF. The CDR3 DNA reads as TGTGCCATCAGTGAGTCGAGCACGCCTCTCCAGTACTTC.

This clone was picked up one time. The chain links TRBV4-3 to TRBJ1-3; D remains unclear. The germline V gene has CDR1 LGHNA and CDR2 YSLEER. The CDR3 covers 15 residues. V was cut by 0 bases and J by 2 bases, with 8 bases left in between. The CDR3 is CASSQDGDPGNTIYF. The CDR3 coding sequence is TGCGCCAGCAGCCAAGATGGGGATCCTGGAAACACCATATATTTT.

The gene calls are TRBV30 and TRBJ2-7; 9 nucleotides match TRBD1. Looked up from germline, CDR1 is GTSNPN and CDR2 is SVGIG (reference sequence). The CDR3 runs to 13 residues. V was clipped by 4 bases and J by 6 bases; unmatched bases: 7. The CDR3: CAWMRQGVIEQYF. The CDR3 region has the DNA TGTGCCTGGATGAGACAGGGGGTAATCGAGCAGTACTTC.